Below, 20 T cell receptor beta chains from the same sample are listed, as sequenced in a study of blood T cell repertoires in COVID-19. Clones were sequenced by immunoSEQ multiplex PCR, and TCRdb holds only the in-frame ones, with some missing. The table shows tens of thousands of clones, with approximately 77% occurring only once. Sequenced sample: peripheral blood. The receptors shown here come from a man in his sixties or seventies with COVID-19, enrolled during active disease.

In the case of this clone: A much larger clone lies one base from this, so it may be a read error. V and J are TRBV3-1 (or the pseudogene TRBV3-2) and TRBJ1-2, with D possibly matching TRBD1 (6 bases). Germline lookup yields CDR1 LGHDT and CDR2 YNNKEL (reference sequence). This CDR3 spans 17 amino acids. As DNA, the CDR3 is TGTGCCAGCAGCTCACAGACCCACCGGGACAAATATTATGGCCACACCTTC. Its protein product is CASSSQTHRDKYYGHTF.

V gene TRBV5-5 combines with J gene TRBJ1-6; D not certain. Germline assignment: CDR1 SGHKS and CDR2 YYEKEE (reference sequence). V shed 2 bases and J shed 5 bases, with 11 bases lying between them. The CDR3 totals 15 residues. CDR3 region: CASSFSVLHNSPLHF. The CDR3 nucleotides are TGTGCCAGCAGCTTTTCCGTTCTACATAATTCACCCCTCCACTTT.

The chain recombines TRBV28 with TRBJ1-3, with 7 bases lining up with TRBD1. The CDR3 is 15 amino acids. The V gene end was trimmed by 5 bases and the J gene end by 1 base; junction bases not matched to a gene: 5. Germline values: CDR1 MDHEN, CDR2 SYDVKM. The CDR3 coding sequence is TGTGCCAGCAGTGGGACAGCTGTTTCTGGAAACACCATATATTTT. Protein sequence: CASSGTAVSGNTIYF.

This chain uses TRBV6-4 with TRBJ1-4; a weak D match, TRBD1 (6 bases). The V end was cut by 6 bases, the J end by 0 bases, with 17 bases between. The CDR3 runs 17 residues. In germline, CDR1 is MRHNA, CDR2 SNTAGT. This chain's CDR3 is CASRKRGSGATNEKLFF. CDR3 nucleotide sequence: TGTGCCAGCAGAAAAAGGGGGAGCGGGGCAACTAATGAAAAACTGTTTTTT.

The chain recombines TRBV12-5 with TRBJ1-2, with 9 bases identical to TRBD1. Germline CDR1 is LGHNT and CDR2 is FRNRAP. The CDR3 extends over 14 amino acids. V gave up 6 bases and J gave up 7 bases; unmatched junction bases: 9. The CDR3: CASGHGTGRIGYTF. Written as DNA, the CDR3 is TGTGCTAGTGGACACGGGACAGGGCGCATTGGCTACACCTTC.

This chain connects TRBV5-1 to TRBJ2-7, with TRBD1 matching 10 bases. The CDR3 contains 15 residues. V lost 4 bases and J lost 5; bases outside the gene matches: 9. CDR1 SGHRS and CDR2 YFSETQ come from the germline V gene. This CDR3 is CASSRSGTGEDEQYF. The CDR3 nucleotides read TGCGCCAGCAGCCGATCCGGGACAGGGGAAGACGAGCAGTACTTC. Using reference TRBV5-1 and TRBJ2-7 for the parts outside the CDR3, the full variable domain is KAGVTQTPRYLIKTRGQQVTLSCSPISGHRSVSWYQQTPGQGLQFLFEYFSETQRNKGNFPGRFSGRQFSNSRSEMNVSTLELGDSALYLCASSRSGTGEDEQYFGPGTRLTVT.

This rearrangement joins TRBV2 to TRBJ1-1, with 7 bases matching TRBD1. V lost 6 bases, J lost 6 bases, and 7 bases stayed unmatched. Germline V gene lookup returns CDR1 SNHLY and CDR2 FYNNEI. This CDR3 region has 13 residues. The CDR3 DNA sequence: TGTGCCAGCAGGCGCGAAACAGGGGCTGAAGCTTTCTTT. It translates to CASRRETGAEAFF.

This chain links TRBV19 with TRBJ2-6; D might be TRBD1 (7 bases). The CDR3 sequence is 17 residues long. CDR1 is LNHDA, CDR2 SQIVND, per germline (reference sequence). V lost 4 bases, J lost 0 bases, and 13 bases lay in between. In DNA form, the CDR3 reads TGTGCCAGTAGTACCAATCAGGGGGGCTCTGGGGCCAACGTCCTGACTTTC. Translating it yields CASSTNQGGSGANVLTF.

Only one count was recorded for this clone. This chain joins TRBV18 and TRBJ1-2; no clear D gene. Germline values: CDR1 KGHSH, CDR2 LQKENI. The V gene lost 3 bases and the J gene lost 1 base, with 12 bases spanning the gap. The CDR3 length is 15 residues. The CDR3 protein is CASSPTGAVNYGYTF. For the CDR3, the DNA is TGTGCCAGCTCACCGACGGGAGCAGTTAACTATGGCTACACCTTC.

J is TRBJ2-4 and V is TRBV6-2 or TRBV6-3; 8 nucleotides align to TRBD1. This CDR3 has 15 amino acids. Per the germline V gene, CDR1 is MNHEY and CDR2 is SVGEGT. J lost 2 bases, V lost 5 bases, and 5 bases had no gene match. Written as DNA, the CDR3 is TGTGCCAGCAGTGGACAGGGAGATACCAAAAACATTCAGTACTTC. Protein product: CASSGQGDTKNIQYF.

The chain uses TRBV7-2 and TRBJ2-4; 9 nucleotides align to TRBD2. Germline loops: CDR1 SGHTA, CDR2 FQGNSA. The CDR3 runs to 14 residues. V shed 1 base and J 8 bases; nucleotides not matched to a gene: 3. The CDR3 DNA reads TGTGCCAGCAGCTTAGGGCGGGAGGGGTACATTCAGTACTTC. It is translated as CASSLGREGYIQYF.

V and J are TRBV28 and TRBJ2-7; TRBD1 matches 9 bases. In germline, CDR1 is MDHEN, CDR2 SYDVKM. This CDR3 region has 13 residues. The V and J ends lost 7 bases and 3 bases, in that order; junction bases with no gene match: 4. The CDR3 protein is CASNPGQGYEQYF. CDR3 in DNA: TGTGCCAGCAATCCGGGACAGGGCTACGAGCAGTACTTC.

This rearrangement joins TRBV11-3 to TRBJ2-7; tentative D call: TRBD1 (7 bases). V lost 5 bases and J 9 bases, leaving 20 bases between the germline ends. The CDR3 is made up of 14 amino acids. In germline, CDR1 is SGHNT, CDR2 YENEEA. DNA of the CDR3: TGTGCCAGCAGCCCCCAGGGGGGATCGTCTGGGCAGTACTTC. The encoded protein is CASSPQGGSSGQYF. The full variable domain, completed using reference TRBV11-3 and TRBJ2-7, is EAGVVQSPRYKIIEKKQPVAFWCNPISGHNTLYWYLQNLGQGPELLIRYENEEAVDDSQLPKDRFSAERLKGVDSTLKIQPAELGDSAVYLCASSPQGGSSGQYFGPGTRLTVT.

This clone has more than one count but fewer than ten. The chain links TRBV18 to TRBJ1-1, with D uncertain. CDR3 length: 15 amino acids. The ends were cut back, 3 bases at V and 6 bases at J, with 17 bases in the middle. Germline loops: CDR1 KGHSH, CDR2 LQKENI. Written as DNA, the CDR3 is TGTGCCAGCTCACCCCAACCGGTGGGGAGGGCTGAAGCTTTCTTT. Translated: CASSPQPVGRAEAFF.

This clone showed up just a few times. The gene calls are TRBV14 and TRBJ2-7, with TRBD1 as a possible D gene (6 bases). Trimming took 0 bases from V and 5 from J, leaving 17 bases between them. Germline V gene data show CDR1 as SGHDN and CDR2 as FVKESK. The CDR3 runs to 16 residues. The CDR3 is CASSQDWGQGGNEQYF. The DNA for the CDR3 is TGTGCCAGCAGCCAAGATTGGGGGCAGGGTGGAAACGAGCAGTACTTC.

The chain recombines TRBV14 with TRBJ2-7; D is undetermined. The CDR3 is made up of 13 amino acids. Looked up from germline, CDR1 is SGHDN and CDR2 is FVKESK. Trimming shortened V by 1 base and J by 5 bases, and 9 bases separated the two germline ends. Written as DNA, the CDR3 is TGTGCCAGCAGCCAAGGGGCCCTCAACGAGCAGTACTTC. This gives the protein CASSQGALNEQYF.

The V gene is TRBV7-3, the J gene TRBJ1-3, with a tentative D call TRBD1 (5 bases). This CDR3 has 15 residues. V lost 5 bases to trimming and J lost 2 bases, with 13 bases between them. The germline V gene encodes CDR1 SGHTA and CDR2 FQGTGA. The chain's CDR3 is CASSPRAGTGNTIYF. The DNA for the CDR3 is TGTGCCAGCAGCCCAAGGGCAGGGACTGGAAACACCATATATTTT.

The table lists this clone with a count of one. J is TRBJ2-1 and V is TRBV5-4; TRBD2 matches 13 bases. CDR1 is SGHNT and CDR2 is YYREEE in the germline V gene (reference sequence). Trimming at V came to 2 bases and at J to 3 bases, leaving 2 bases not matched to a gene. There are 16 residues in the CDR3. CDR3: CASSLGTSGNYNEQFF. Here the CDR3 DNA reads TGTGCCAGCAGCTTAGGGACTAGCGGGAACTACAATGAGCAGTTCTTC.

DNA of the CDR3: TGTGCCAGCAGCTTAAGTGGCGGGAGGGCTAAGTTAGATACGCAGTATTTT. This sequence encodes CASSLSGGRAKLDTQYF. J is TRBJ2-3 and V is TRBV7-6; 9 bases fit TRBD2. The CDR3 is 17 residues long. The germline CDR1 and CDR2 sequences are SGHVS and FNYEAQ. With V trimmed by 2 bases and J by 5 bases, 11 bases remained unmatched.

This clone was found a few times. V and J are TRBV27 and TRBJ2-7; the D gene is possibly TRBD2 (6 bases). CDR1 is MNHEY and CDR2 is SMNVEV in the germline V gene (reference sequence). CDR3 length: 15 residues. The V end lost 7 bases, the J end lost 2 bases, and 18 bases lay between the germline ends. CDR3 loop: CASKPGTGGTYEQYF. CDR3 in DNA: TGTGCCAGCAAACCCGGGACTGGCGGGACCTACGAGCAGTACTTC.